This T cell receptor (beta chain) was sequenced during a study of identifying expanded T cells in peripheral blood. The repertoire was sequenced with immunoSEQ multiplex PCR; TCRdb's copy has only in-frame clones and lacks some. This sample has 50,000 or so clones, with more than 70% found just once. There are 13 residues in the CDR3. After removal of 6 bases from V and 5 bases from J, the junction contained 7 bases not matched to a gene. Germline V gene sequence: CDR1 KGHSH, CDR2 LQKENI. This receptor was identified in a person between 18 and 69 years old in good health. Material for sequencing was blood. V usage is TRBV18 and J usage is TRBJ2-7, with 7 positions matching TRBD1. This CDR3 is CASSRDRVDEQYF. As DNA, the CDR3 is TGTGCCAGCTCGAGAGACAGGGTAGACGAGCAGTACTTC.